This TCR beta chain was obtained from a study of CD4 and CD8 cells across lung adenocarcinoma regions. Germline CDR1 reads MNHNS; CDR2 reads SASEGT. With 5 bases clipped from V and 6 bases from J, the junction kept 5 bases outside the gene matches. The length of the CDR3 is 15 residues. MiXCR was run by TCRdb on the PCR reads, yielding one entry per CDR3 protein. The sample shows over 6,000 distinct CDR3 sequences, more than 55% of them seen only once. The patients had localized lung adenocarcinoma, a non-small cell subtype. V usage is TRBV6-1 and J usage is TRBJ2-1, with TRBD2 identical over 12 bases. Sequencing was carried out using CD4+ T cells from the center of a lung tumor. The TCR comes from a female donor with lung adenocarcinoma. The CD4 and CD8 labels of this study may be unreliable. In DNA form, the CDR3 reads TGTGCCAGCAGTACACTAGCGGGAGGCCTCAATGAGCAGTTCTTC. Protein sequence: CASSTLAGGLNEQFF.